This TCR beta chain comes out of a study of blood T cell repertoires in COVID-19. V shed 5 bases, J shed 3 bases, and the junction held 7 bases outside the gene matches. In germline, CDR1 is SNHLY, CDR2 FYNNEI. The CDR3 consists of 14 residues. Clinical history as reported by participants underpinned cohort assignment. This table comes from immunoSEQ multiplex PCR, and its TCRdb copy is limited to in-frame clones, with some not included. The sample comprises hundreds of thousands of clones, roughly 90% of which are singletons, and 2.6% rests with the top ten. The sample consisted of PBMCs or T cells enriched from blood (not recorded which). The TCR originated in a man aged 60 to 69 who had recovered from COVID-19. The chain has TRBV2 and TRBJ2-7; 7 nucleotides align to TRBD1. This CDR3 reads CASSSGRQGYEQYF. For the CDR3, the DNA is TGTGCCAGCAGTAGCGGTAGACAGGGCTACGAGCAGTACTTC. Full variable domain (rest looked up from reference TRBV2 and TRBJ2-7): EPEVTQTPSHQVTQMGQEVILRCVPISNHLYFYWYRQILGQKVEFLVSFYNNEISEKSEIFDDQFSVERPDGSNFTLKIRSTKLEDSAMYFCASSSGRQGYEQYFGPGTRLTVT.